Shown below are 27 T cell receptor beta chains from a single sample sequenced in a study of T cell responses to AZD1222 COVID-19 vaccine. Assay used: immunoSEQ multiplex PCR; TCRdb lists only in-frame clones, some missing. Of more than 150,000 clones listed, just over 90% are singletons. The sequencing here drew on peripheral blood, taken on day 0 of AZD1222 vaccination. Every receptor here comes from an adult in good health.

This chain uses TRBV6-5 with TRBJ2-7; 7 bases line up with TRBD2. The CDR3 runs to 16 residues. J was trimmed by 1 base and V by 2 bases; bases with no gene match: 8. Germline CDR1 and CDR2: MNHEY and SVGAGI. The CDR3 here is CASSYPRASGSYEQYF. CDR3 bases: TGTGCCAGCAGTTACCCGAGGGCTAGCGGTTCCTACGAGCAGTACTTC.

The genes are TRBV5-6 and TRBJ1-2; D might be TRBD1 (5 bases). The CDR3 runs to 15 residues. Germline V CDR1 and CDR2: SGHDT, YYEEEE. Trimming removed 1 base at V and 4 bases at J, with 14 bases between. CDR3 in DNA: TGTGCCAGCAGCTTGTTACAGGCGGTTTTCTATGGCTACACCTTC. This encodes CASSLLQAVFYGYTF.

The rearrangement joins TRBV24-1 to TRBJ2-1, with D possibly being TRBD2 (5 bases). The V end was cut by 9 bases, the J end by 4 bases, with 18 bases between. Germline assignment: CDR1 KGHDR and CDR2 SFDVKD. The CDR3 runs to 15 residues. The CDR3 reads CATSHGVATYNEQFF. Written as DNA, the CDR3 is TGTGCCACCTCCCACGGGGTAGCGACGTACAATGAGCAGTTCTTC.

The gene calls are TRBV9 and TRBJ1-2, with 7 bases fitting TRBD1. CDR1 is SGDLS and CDR2 is YYNGEE in the germline V gene. The ends lost 3 bases at V and 0 bases at J; junction bases unmatched: 2. The length of the CDR3 is 14 residues. The CDR3 protein is CASSGGGPNYGYTF. CDR3 nucleotide sequence: TGTGCCAGCAGCGGAGGGGGCCCTAACTATGGCTACACCTTC.

This clone occurred many times. The chain links TRBV5-1 to TRBJ1-1; TRBD1 agrees at 9 bases. The CDR3 length is 17 residues. Germline-derived CDR1 and CDR2 are SGHRS and YFSETQ. With 4 bases clipped from V and 4 bases from J, the junction kept 14 bases outside the gene matches. The DNA of the CDR3 is TGCGCCAGCAGCCTAAATACAGGGGGCGGAATTAGCACTGAAGCTTTCTTT. Translated: CASSLNTGGGISTEAFF.

This CDR3 is CASSRQVYYGYTF. The CDR3 DNA reads as TGTGCCAGCAGCCGACAGGTTTACTATGGCTACACCTTC. V gene TRBV6-5 combines with J gene TRBJ1-2; possible D gene TRBD1, 6 bases. Trimming removed 6 bases at V and 3 bases at J, with 11 bases between. CDR1 and CDR2 from the germline V gene are MNHEY and SVGAGI. The CDR3 is 13 amino acids.

The chain uses TRBV7-2 and TRBJ1-4; the D is unclear. Germline V gives CDR1 SGHTA, CDR2 FQGNSA. V lost 3 bases to trimming and J lost 7 bases, with 15 bases between them. The CDR3 sequence is 15 residues long. As DNA, the CDR3 is TGTGCCAGCAGCTTGACTCCAGAATCGAGTGAAAAACTGTTTTTT. This encodes CASSLTPESSEKLFF.

V is TRBV5-4 and J is TRBJ2-3, with D hard to call. This CDR3 has 14 amino acids. V lost 0 bases and J 4 bases, leaving 9 bases between the germline ends. From germline, CDR1 is SGHNT and CDR2 YYREEE (reference sequence). DNA of the CDR3: TGTGCCAGCAGCTTGGTTGGTTATTCAGATACGCAGTATTTT. Its translation is CASSLVGYSDTQYF.

This clone has only one observation. This rearrangement joins TRBV27 to TRBJ2-5; D might be TRBD2 (6 bases). V shed 5 bases and J shed 3 bases, with 13 bases lying between them. The CDR3 runs to 14 residues. From germline, CDR1 is MNHEY and CDR2 SMNVEV (reference sequence). CDR3 region: CASSPGWGEETQYF. CDR3 nucleotides: TGTGCCAGCAGTCCGGGTTGGGGGGAAGAGACCCAGTACTTC.

This chain links TRBV18 with TRBJ2-1; tentative D call: TRBD2 (7 bases). CDR3 length: 15 amino acids. The germline gives CDR1 KGHSH, CDR2 LQKENI. V shed 0 bases and J shed 8 bases, with 14 bases lying between them. CDR3 protein: CASSPPGGPFHEQFF. The CDR3 DNA is TGTGCCAGCTCACCACCGGGGGGGCCTTTTCATGAGCAGTTCTTC. Complete variable domain (other parts from reference TRBV18 and TRBJ2-1): NAGVMQNPRHLVRRRGQEARLRCSPMKGHSHVYWYRQLPEEGLKFMVYLQKENIIDESGMPKERFSAEFPKEGPSILRIQQVVRGDSAAYFCASSPPGGPFHEQFFGPGTRLTVL.

V gene TRBV6-2 or TRBV6-3 combines with J gene TRBJ2-5; the match to TRBD2 covers 7 bases. CDR1 is MNHEY, CDR2 SVGEGT, per germline. V was pared by 7 bases and J by 2 bases, with 4 bases of the junction left unmatched. The CDR3 runs to 13 residues. CDR3 sequence reads: CASIPSGQETQYF. CDR3 DNA: TGTGCCAGCATCCCTAGCGGACAAGAGACCCAGTACTTC.

The gene calls are TRBV25-1 and TRBJ1-5; 7 bases agree with TRBD1. The length of the CDR3 is 16 residues. V gave up 3 bases and J gave up 0 bases; unmatched junction bases: 5. Germline V gene data show CDR1 as MGHDK and CDR2 as SYGVNS. CDR3 sequence reads: CASSEQTGYSNQPQHF. The CDR3, as DNA: TGTGCCAGCAGTGAGCAGACAGGGTATAGCAATCAGCCCCAGCATTTT.

In its sample, this clone was seen a few times. The genes are TRBV7-9 and TRBJ2-2; D possibly corresponds to TRBD1 (7 bases). Germline CDR1 reads SEHNR; CDR2 reads FQNEAQ (reference sequence). This CDR3 spans 13 amino acids. In nucleotides, the CDR3 is TGTAGTCAGGGGGGCCTCGTAACCGGGGAGCTGTTTTTT. Translated: CSQGGLVTGELFF.

This chain uses TRBV10-1 with TRBJ2-3, with D unclear. V shed 1 base and J shed 5 bases, with 1 base lying between them. Germline V gene lookup returns CDR1 WNHNN and CDR2 SYGVQD (reference sequence). This CDR3 has 11 residues. Here the CDR3 DNA reads TGCGCCAGCAGTGAGTTAGATACGCAGTATTTT. Encoded protein: CASSELDTQYF.

The chain joins TRBV6-5 to TRBJ1-5; D is undetermined. The CDR3 has 13 residues. Germline lookup yields CDR1 MNHEY and CDR2 SVGAGI. With 2 bases removed from V and 7 bases from J, the gap between germline ends came to 9 bases. The CDR3 loop is CASSYGWEQPQHF. CDR3 DNA sequence: TGTGCCAGCAGTTACGGGTGGGAGCAGCCCCAGCATTTT.

The gene calls are TRBV20-1 and TRBJ2-3; 10 bases line up with TRBD2. The CDR3 consists of 14 residues. Trimming cost V 3 bases and J 1 base; bases outside gene matches: 1. Germline assignment: CDR1 DFQATT and CDR2 SNEGSKA (reference sequence). As DNA, the CDR3 is TGCAGTGCTAGTGGGACTAGCGGCACAGATACGCAGTATTTT. Translating gives CSASGTSGTDTQYF.

This clone came up a few times. This rearrangement joins TRBV19 to TRBJ1-6; the D gene is possibly TRBD1 (5 bases). The germline V and J ends were trimmed by 8 bases and 7 bases, with 18 bases remaining between them. CDR1 and CDR2 from the germline V gene are LNHDA and SQIVND (reference sequence). The CDR3 consists of 15 residues. For the CDR3, the DNA is TGTGCCAGTTCGTTCATGGGGACGGAAAATTCACCCCTCCACTTT. Its protein is CASSFMGTENSPLHF. The entire variable domain, with the rest obtained from reference TRBV19 and TRBJ1-6, is as follows: DGGITQSPKYLFRKEGQNVTLSCEQNLNHDAMYWYRQDPGQGLRLIYYSQIVNDFQKGDIAEGYSVSREKKESFPLTVTSAQKNPTAFYLCASSFMGTENSPLHFGNGTRLTVT.

The rearrangement links TRBV2 to TRBJ1-4; possible D gene TRBD1, 5 bases. Trimming left V 0 bases short and J 10 bases short, with 9 bases between. This CDR3 comprises 13 residues. CDR1 is SNHLY and CDR2 is FYNNEI in the germline V gene. The CDR3 coding sequence is TGTGCCAGCAGTGAAGCGGCCGGGGGAAAACTGTTTTTT. Translation: CASSEAAGGKLFF.

The CDR3 region is CASSLRDRPRSYEQYF. CDR3 nucleotide sequence: TGTGCCAGCAGCCTCCGGGACAGGCCTCGCTCCTACGAGCAGTACTTC. The genes are TRBV11-2 and TRBJ2-7, with 8 positions matching TRBD1. Losses at the gene ends were 5 bases for V and 0 bases for J; bases not matched to a gene: 9. The CDR3 length is 16 residues. The germline CDR1 and CDR2 sequences are SGHAT and FQNNGV.

The chain combines TRBV24-1 with TRBJ1-3, with D maybe TRBD1 (5 bases). The CDR3 has 15 residues. Looked up from germline, CDR1 is KGHDR and CDR2 is SFDVKD. V gave up 10 bases and J gave up 6 bases, with 21 bases separating them. CDR3: CATDRRRGNENTIYF. CDR3 in DNA: TGTGCCACAGACAGACGGCGGGGGAACGAAAACACCATATATTTT.

V and J are TRBV3-1 (or the pseudogene TRBV3-2) and TRBJ2-3; D perhaps matches TRBD2 (5 bases). Deletions cut 3 bases from V and 0 bases from J, with 19 bases between. Germline V CDR1 and CDR2: LGHDT, YNNKEL (reference sequence). The CDR3 runs to 18 residues. CDR3 bases: TGTGCCAGCAGCCAGCGATTCGTCCCCAGGACTAGCACAGATACGCAGTATTTT. Protein: CASSQRFVPRTSTDTQYF.

The V gene is TRBV4-1, the J gene TRBJ1-4; D is ambiguous. V was shortened by 3 bases and J by 4 bases, with 15 bases between the two germline ends. Looked up from germline, CDR1 is MGHRA and CDR2 is YSYEKL. CDR3 length equals 16 residues. CDR3 protein: CASSQASIYYNEKLFF. The CDR3 DNA reads as TGCGCCAGCAGCCAGGCTAGTATTTACTATAATGAAAAACTGTTTTTT.

This clone has just one count. The rearrangement joins TRBV7-2 to TRBJ1-2, with D possibly matching TRBD1 (5 bases). The CDR3 has 15 residues. Per the germline V gene, CDR1 is SGHTA and CDR2 is FQGNSA. Trimming removed 0 bases from V and 4 bases from J, with 12 bases in between. The CDR3 bases are TGTGCCAGCAGCTTAGCGCAGCATGGGGCCTATGGCTACACCTTC. Protein sequence: CASSLAQHGAYGYTF.

The sample holds a few counts of this clone. CDR3 protein: CASRPKGQGNQPQHF. CDR3 DNA sequence: TGTGCCAGCAGACCTAAGGGACAGGGCAATCAGCCCCAGCATTTT. The chain uses TRBV28 and TRBJ1-5; 8 positions match TRBD1. V was clipped by 6 bases and J by 2 bases; unmatched bases: 6. Per germline, CDR1 MDHEN and CDR2 SYDVKM. The CDR3 consists of 15 residues.

The CDR3 nucleotides read TGCAGCTTCCAAACGGACAGCCTAAATGATGAAGCTTTCTTT. Protein product: CSFQTDSLNDEAFF. The chain has TRBV29-1 and TRBJ1-1; D perhaps matches TRBD1 (6 bases). Between the trimmed V and J ends, which lost 8 bases and 7 bases, there was a span of 23 bases. The CDR3 sequence is 14 residues long. CDR1 is SQVTM and CDR2 is ANQGSEA in the germline V gene.

The rearrangement joins TRBV3-1 (or the pseudogene TRBV3-2) to TRBJ2-5; 14 nucleotides align to TRBD2. The CDR3 runs to 19 residues. Trimming removed 0 bases from V and 4 bases from J; junction bases left unmatched: 10. Germline CDR1 and CDR2: LGHDT and YNNKEL (reference sequence). CDR3 DNA sequence: TGTGCCAGCAGCCAAGACGGCGGGACTAGCGGGAGTAAGAGAGAGACCCAGTACTTC. Translated: CASSQDGGTSGSKRETQYF.

The rearrangement links TRBV27 to TRBJ2-3; D unresolved. Deletions cut 4 bases from V and 2 bases from J, with 10 bases between. Germline CDR1 is MNHEY and CDR2 is SMNVEV (reference sequence). This CDR3 contains 14 residues. The CDR3 is CASSSQAATDTQYF. The CDR3 DNA is TGTGCCAGCAGTTCCCAAGCAGCCACAGATACGCAGTATTTT.